The next 17 T cell receptor beta chains were all read from a single sample in a study of vaccination effects on CD4 cells after COVID-19. The ViraFEST assay expanded antigen-specific CD4+ T cells with viral peptide pools before sequencing. Following a roughly 10-day culture, CD4+ T cells were purified. Participants got two doses of BNT162b2 or mRNA-1273 vaccine. Only in-frame clones appear in the TCRdb table, and some are missing; sequencing was by immunoSEQ multiplex PCR. The repertoire includes 57,000 or so clones, around three quarters of them detected once, and around 1.2% sits in the top ten. Antigens for these TCRs are unknown. Sequences were derived from CD4+ T cells from PBMCs cultured with HCoV-229E spike peptides, sampled after COVID-19 vaccination. These receptors came from a human donor who received a COVID-19 vaccine.

The rearrangement joins TRBV6-5 to TRBJ1-2; D possibly corresponds to TRBD1 (6 bases). Trimming removed 2 bases at V and 6 bases at J, with 13 bases between. The germline V gene encodes CDR1 MNHEY and CDR2 SVGAGI. The CDR3 extends over 14 amino acids. CDR3 amino acids: CASSYGYRANGYTF. Here the CDR3 DNA reads TGTGCCAGCAGTTACGGTTACAGGGCTAATGGCTACACCTTC.

In this sample, this clone turned up once. The rearrangement joins TRBV28 to TRBJ2-6; 10 positions agree with TRBD1. The CDR3 is 17 amino acids. From germline, CDR1 is MDHEN and CDR2 SYDVKM. Unmatched junction bases numbered 7, after V lost 6 bases and J lost 2 bases. CDR3 coding DNA: TGTGCCAGCAGCCCAAGACAGGGGGCAACTGGGGCCAACGTCCTGACTTTC. Translating it yields CASSPRQGATGANVLTF.

This clone was observed a handful of times. The chain employs TRBV7-9 and TRBJ2-2; 13 bases map to TRBD2. CDR3 length equals 16 residues. V lost 5 bases to trimming and J lost 7 bases; unmatched junction nucleotides: 7. The germline gives CDR1 SEHNR, CDR2 FQNEAQ (reference sequence). Written as DNA, the CDR3 is TGTGCCAGCAGCGAGGGACTAGCGGGGAGGAACGGGGAGCTGTTTTTT. Amino acids: CASSEGLAGRNGELFF.

The rearrangement joins TRBV21-1 to TRBJ2-7; the table's D gene call, TRBD2, was not cross checked with the DNA. TRBV21-1 is an annotated pseudogene. The CDR3 sequence is 15 residues long. The CDR3, as DNA: TGTGCCAGCAGCAATACCGATAGAACCCTATACGAGCAGTACGTC. Translating gives CASSNTDRTLYEQYV.

This chain uses TRBV5-1 with TRBJ2-3, with D uncertain. In germline, CDR1 is SGHRS, CDR2 YFSETQ. CDR3 length: 15 residues. V was trimmed by 0 bases and J by 4 bases, leaving 12 bases between them. The CDR3: CASSLVGFTADTQYF. In DNA, the CDR3 is TGCGCCAGCAGCTTGGTAGGGTTCACGGCAGATACGCAGTATTTT.

The genes are TRBV4-1 and TRBJ1-5; D unresolved. Germline V lookup: CDR1 MGHRA, CDR2 YSYEKL. V dropped 4 bases and J dropped 3 bases, with 10 bases sitting between them. There are 14 residues in the CDR3. The CDR3 loop is CASSPRSDNQPQHF. Here the CDR3 DNA reads TGCGCCAGCAGCCCTCGGAGCGACAATCAGCCCCAGCATTTT.

This clone came up once. This chain links TRBV6-1 with TRBJ2-7; D remains ambiguous. Trimming took 2 bases from V and 0 from J, leaving 5 bases between them. The CDR3 is 13 amino acids. Germline loops: CDR1 MNHNS, CDR2 SASEGT. The CDR3 sequence: CASSEQSSYEQYV. CDR3 coding DNA: TGTGCCAGCAGTGAACAGAGCTCCTACGAGCAGTACGTC.

V and J are TRBV6-1 and TRBJ2-3; TRBD1 aligns across 9 bases. The CDR3 contains 17 residues. The germline CDR1 and CDR2 sequences are MNHNS and SASEGT. Trimming at V came to 2 bases and at J to 3 bases, leaving 9 bases not matched to a gene. The CDR3 DNA follows: TGTGCCAGCAGTGAAATGTGGGGACAGGGCCAGACAGATACGCAGTATTTT. Its translation is CASSEMWGQGQTDTQYF.

This clone occurred once. This chain links TRBV24-1 with TRBJ2-1; 9 bases agree with TRBD2. V dropped 1 base and J dropped 5; count of bases not matched to a gene: 5. This CDR3 region has 16 residues. The germline CDR1 and CDR2 sequences are KGHDR and SFDVKD. CDR3 nucleotide sequence: TGTGCCACCAGTGATTTCTTAGCGGGGGCTAACAATGAGCAGTTCTTC. As protein: CATSDFLAGANNEQFF.

The rearrangement joins TRBV3-1 (or the pseudogene TRBV3-2) to TRBJ2-2; 9 nucleotides align to TRBD2. Germline V gives CDR1 LGHDT, CDR2 YNNKEL (reference sequence). The CDR3 consists of 15 residues. Trimming at V came to 3 bases and at J to 5 bases, leaving 4 bases not matched to a gene. This chain's CDR3 is CASSHGLARTGELFF. CDR3 DNA: TGTGCCAGCAGCCACGGACTAGCGAGAACCGGGGAGCTGTTTTTT.

The chain is built from TRBV3-1 (or the pseudogene TRBV3-2) and TRBJ1-2; 8 bases agree with TRBD1. Germline-derived CDR1 and CDR2 are LGHDT and YNNKEL (reference sequence). The V and J ends lost 2 bases and 8 bases, in that order; junction bases with no gene match: 10. The CDR3 spans 15 residues. CDR3 region: CASSQIPDRVKGYTF. In DNA, the CDR3 is TGTGCCAGCAGCCAAATCCCGGACAGGGTGAAAGGCTACACCTTC.

The chain carries TRBV20-1 and TRBJ1-6; D gene uncertain. Deletions cut 3 bases from V and 7 bases from J, with 10 bases between. The CDR3 spans 13 residues. Germline loops: CDR1 DFQATT, CDR2 SNEGSKA (reference sequence). The CDR3 loop is CSASGFSNSPLHF. CDR3 nucleotide sequence: TGCAGTGCTAGTGGCTTCAGCAATTCACCCCTCCACTTT.

This clone occurred a few times. The chain joins TRBV24-1 to TRBJ1-5, with D possibly TRBD1 on 5 matching bases. V shed 2 bases and J shed 5 bases, with 15 bases lying between them. The germline V gene has CDR1 KGHDR and CDR2 SFDVKD. The CDR3 has 16 amino acids. CDR3 sequence (DNA): TGTGCCACCAGTGATTCTGGAGGGGCCTGGGATCAGCCCCAGCATTTT. Translating it yields CATSDSGGAWDQPQHF.

In its sample, this clone was seen once. The chain carries TRBV9 and TRBJ2-3, with 7 bases matching TRBD2. After removal of 3 bases from V and 4 bases from J, the junction contained 11 bases not matched to a gene. The CDR3 runs to 16 residues. The V gene's germline CDR1 is SGDLS and CDR2 YYNGEE. The CDR3 spells CASSGLQGGFADTQYF. The CDR3, as DNA: TGTGCCAGCAGCGGTCTCCAGGGAGGGTTCGCAGATACGCAGTATTTT.

This clone occurred a few times. This CDR3 is CASSLYAYEQYV. The CDR3 DNA reads as TGTGCCAGCAGTCTCTATGCCTACGAGCAGTACGTC. This rearrangement joins TRBV2 to TRBJ2-7; D not resolved. V lost 5 bases and J 2 bases, leaving 7 bases between the germline ends. In germline, CDR1 is SNHLY, CDR2 FYNNEI. The CDR3 runs 12 residues.

The genes are TRBV19 and TRBJ2-2, with 9 bases matching TRBD1. Trimming at V came to 6 bases and at J to 4 bases, leaving 3 bases not matched to a gene. CDR3 length equals 14 residues. The germline CDR1 and CDR2 sequences are LNHDA and SQIVND (reference sequence). The CDR3 sequence: CASRPQGATGELFF. For the CDR3, the DNA is TGTGCCAGTAGACCACAGGGGGCCACCGGGGAGCTGTTTTTT. Full variable domain (remainder filled in from reference TRBV19 and TRBJ2-2): DGGITQSPKYLFRKEGQNVTLSCEQNLNHDAMYWYRQDPGQGLRLIYYSQIVNDFQKGDIAEGYSVSREKKESFPLTVTSAQKNPTAFYLCASRPQGATGELFFGEGSRLTVL.

The chain links TRBV5-6 to TRBJ2-5; the match to TRBD2 covers 10 bases. The trim removed 5 bases at V and 5 bases at J, leaving 9 bases unmatched. This CDR3 has 15 amino acids. Germline CDR1 and CDR2: SGHDT and YYEEEE. The CDR3 is CASSVLQRGGETQYF. CDR3 coding DNA: TGTGCCAGCAGTGTGTTGCAGCGGGGGGGGGAGACCCAGTACTTC.